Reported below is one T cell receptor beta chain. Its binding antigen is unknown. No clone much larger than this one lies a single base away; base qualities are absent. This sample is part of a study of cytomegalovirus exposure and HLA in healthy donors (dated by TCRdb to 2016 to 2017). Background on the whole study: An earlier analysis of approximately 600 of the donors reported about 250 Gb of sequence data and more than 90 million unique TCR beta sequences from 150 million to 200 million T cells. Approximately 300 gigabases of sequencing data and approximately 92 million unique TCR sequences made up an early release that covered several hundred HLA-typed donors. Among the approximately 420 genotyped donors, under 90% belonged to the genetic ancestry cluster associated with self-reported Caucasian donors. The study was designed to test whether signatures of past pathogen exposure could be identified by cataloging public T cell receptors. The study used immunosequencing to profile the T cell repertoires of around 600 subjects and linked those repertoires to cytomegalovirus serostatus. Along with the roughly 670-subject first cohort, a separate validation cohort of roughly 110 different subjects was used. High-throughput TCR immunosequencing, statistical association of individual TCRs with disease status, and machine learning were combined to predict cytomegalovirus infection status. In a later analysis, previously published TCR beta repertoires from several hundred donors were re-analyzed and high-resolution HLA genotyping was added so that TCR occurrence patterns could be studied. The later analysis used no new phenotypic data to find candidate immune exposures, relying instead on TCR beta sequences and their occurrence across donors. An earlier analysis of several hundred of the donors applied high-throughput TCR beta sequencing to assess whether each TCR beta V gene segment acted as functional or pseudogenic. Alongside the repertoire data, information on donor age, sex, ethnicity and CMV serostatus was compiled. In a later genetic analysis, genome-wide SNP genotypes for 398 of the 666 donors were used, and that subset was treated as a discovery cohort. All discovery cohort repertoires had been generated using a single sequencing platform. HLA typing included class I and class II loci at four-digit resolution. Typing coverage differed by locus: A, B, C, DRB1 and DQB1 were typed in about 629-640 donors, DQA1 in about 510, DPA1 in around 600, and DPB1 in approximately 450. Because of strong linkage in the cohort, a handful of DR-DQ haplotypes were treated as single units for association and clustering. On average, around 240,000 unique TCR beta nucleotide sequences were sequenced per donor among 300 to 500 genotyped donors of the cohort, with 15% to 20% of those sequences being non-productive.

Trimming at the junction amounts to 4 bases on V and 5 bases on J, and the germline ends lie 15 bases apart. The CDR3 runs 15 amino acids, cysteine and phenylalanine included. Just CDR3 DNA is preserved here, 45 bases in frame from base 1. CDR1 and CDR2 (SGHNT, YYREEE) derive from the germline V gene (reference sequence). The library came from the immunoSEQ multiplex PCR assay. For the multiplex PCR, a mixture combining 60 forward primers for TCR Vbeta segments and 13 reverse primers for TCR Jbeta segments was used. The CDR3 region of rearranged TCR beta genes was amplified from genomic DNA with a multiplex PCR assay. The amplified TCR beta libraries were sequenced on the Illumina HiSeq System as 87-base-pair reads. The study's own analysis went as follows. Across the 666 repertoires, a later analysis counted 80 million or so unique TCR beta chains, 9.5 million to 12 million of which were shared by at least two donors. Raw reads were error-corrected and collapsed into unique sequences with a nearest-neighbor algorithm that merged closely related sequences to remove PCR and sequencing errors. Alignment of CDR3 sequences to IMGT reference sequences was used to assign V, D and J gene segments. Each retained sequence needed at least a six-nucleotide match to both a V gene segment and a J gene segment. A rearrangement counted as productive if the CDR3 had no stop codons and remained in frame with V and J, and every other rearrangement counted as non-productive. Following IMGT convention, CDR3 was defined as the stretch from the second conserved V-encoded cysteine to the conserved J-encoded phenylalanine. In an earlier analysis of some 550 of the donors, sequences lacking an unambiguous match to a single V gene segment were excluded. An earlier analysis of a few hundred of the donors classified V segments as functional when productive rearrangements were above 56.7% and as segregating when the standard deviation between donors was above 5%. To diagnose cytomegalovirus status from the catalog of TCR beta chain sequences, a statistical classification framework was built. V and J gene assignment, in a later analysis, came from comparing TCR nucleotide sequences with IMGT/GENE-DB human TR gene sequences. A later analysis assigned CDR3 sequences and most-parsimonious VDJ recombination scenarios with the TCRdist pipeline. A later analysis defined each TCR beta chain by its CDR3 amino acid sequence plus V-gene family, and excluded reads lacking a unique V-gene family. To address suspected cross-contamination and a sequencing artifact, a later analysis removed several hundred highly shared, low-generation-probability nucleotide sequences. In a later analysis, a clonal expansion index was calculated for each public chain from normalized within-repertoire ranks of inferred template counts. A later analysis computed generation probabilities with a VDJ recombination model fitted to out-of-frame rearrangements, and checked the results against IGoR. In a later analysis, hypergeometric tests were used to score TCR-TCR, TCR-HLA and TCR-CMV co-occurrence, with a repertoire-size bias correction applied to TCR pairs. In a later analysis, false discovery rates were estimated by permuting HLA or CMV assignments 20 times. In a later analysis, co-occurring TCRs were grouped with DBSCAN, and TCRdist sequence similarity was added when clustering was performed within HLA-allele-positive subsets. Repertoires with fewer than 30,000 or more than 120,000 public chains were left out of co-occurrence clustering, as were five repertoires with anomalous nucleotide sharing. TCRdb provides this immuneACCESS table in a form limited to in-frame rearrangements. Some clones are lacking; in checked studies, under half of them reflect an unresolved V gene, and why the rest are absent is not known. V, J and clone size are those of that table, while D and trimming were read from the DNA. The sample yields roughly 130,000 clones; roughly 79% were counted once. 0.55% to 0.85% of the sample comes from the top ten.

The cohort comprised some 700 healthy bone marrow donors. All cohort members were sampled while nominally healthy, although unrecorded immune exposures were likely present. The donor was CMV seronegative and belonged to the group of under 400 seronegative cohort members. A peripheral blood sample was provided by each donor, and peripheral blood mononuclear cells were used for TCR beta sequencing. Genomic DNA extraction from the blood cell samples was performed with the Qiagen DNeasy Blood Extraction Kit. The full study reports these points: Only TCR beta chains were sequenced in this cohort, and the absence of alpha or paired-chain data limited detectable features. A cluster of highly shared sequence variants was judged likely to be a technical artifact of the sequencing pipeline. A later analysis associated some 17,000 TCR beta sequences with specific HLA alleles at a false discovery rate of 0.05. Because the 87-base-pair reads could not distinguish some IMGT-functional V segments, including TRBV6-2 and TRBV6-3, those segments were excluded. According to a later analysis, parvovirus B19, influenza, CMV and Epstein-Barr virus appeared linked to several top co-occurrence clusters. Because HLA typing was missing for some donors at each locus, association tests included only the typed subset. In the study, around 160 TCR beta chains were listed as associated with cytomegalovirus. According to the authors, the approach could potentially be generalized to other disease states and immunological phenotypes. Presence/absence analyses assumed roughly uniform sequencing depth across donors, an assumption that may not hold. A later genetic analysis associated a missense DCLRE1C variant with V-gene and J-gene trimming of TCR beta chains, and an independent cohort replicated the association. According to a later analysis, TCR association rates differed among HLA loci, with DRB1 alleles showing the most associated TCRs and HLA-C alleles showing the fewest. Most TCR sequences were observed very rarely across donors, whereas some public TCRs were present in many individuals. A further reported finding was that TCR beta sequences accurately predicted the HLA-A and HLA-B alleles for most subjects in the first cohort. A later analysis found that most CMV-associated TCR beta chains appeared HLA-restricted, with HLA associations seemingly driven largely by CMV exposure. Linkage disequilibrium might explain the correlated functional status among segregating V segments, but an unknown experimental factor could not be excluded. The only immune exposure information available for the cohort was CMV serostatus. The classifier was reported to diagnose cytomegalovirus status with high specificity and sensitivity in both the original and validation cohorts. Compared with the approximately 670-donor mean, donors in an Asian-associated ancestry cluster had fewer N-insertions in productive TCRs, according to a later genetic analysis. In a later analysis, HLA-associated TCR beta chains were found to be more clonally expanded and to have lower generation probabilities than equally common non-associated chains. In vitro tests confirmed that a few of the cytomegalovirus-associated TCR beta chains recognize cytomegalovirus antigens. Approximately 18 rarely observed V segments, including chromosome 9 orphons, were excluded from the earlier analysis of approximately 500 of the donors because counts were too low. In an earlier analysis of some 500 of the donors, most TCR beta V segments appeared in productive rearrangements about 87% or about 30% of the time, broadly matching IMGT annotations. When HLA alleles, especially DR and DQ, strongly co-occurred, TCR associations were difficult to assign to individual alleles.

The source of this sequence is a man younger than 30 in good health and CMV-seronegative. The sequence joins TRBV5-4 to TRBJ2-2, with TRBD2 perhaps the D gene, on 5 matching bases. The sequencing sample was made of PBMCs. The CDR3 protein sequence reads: CASSPHGGNTGELFF. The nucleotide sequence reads TGTGCCAGCAGCCCGCATGGAGGTAATACCGGGGAGCTGTTTTTT.